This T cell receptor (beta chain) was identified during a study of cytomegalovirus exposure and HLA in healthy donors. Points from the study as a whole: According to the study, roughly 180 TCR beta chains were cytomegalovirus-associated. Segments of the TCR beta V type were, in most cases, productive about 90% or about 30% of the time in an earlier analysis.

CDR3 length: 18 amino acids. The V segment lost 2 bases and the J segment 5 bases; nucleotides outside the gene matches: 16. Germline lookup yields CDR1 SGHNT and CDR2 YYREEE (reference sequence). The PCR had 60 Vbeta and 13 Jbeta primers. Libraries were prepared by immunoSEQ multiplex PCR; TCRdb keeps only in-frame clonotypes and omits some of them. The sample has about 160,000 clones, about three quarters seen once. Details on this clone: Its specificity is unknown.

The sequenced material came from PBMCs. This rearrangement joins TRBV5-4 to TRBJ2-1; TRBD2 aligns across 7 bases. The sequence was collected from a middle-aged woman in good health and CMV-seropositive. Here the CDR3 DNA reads TGTGCCAGCAGCTTTGAAGCGGGACGCCTTTCTATTAACAATGAGCAGTTCTTC. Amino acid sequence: CASSFEAGRLSINNEQFF. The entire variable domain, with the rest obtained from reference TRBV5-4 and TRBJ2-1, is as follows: ETGVTQSPTHLIKTRGQQVTLRCSSQSGHNTVSWYQQALGQGPQFIFQYYREEENGRGNFPPRFSGLQFPNYSSELNVNALELDDSALYLCASSFEAGRLSINNEQFFGPGTRLTVL.